This T cell receptor (beta chain) was profiled in a study of beta chain features in type 1 diabetes. The study, taken as a whole, reports: TCRB rearrangement may or may not be influenced by HLA type; here this remained unresolved.

After removal of 3 bases from V and 5 bases from J, the junction contained 9 bases not matched to a gene. CDR1 and CDR2 from the germline V gene are LNHDA and SQIVND (reference sequence). The CDR3 totals 17 residues. A single heparinised draw of roughly 0.11 L on average was taken per donor. In its sample, this clone was seen once. As yet, its antigen is unknown. Expressed TCRB transcripts were sequenced because the entire RNA isolate underwent reverse transcription. Assay used: immunoSEQ multiplex PCR; TCRdb lists only in-frame clones, some missing. The table includes 400,000 to 500,000 clones, roughly 13% detected once.

The chain is built from TRBV19 and TRBJ2-1; 11 nucleotides match TRBD2. The sequence came from a man under 40 in good health. Sequencing was performed on naive CD4+ T cells from blood. Here the CDR3 reads CASSILIGTSGNNEQFF. The DNA of the CDR3 is TGTGCCAGTAGTATCCTCATTGGGACTAGCGGTAACAATGAGCAGTTCTTC.